This is a list of T cell receptor beta chains from one sample in a study of T cells expressing NK-cell markers. TCRdb reprocessed the 5' RACE reads, with one entry per CDR3 protein and no DNA. The sample includes 500,000 or so distinct CDR3 sequences. The sample taken for sequencing was blood T cells: a sorted CD56 or NKG2C T cell subset, CD4+ or CD8+ T cells, or bulk PBMC T cells (not recorded which). All receptors come from a man in his late teens or twenties in good health. CDR3s include the opening cysteine and the closing phenylalanine or tryptophan.

TRBV12-3/TRBV12-4	TRBJ1-6	CASSPGQSLSSYNSPLHF
TRBV12-3/TRBV12-4	TRBJ2-1	CASSLLAHSSYNEQFF
TRBV9	TRBJ1-4	CASSAGHTGGNEKLFF
TRBV5-5	TRBJ2-3	CASSTPTSLDTQYF
TRBV12-3/TRBV12-4	TRBJ2-1	CASSLMALWGGQFF
TRBV6-5	TRBJ1-2	CASSYRGQAYGYTF
TRBV20-1	TRBJ2-1	CSARDLVAGGPGSNEQFF
TRBV5-1	TRBJ2-5	CASSLGGGAEETQYF
TRBV7-8	TRBJ2-1	CASSLAGGTSYNEQFF
TRBV4-2	TRBJ2-1	CASSQDAGDYNEQFF
TRBV5-1	TRBJ1-2	CASSLGQGSGYTF
TRBV11-2	TRBJ2-1	CASSLSRESYNEQFF
TRBV12-3/TRBV12-4	TRBJ2-2	CASSFRHSANTGELFF
TRBV12-3/TRBV12-4	TRBJ1-6	CASSFGDSPLHF
TRBV20-1	TRBJ2-2	CSAIRRGLAESGELFF
TRBV28	TRBJ2-7	CASSSLTRAFYEQYF
TRBV27	TRBJ2-1	CASLPRRGSGRVSYNEQFF
TRBV12-3/TRBV12-4	TRBJ2-3	CASYRGNSWGDTQYF
TRBV5-1	TRBJ2-3	CASTRARRSRDTQYF
TRBV6-1	TRBJ1-5	CASSEGTGIANQPQHF
TRBV18	TRBJ2-3	CASSPRDRGKPDTQYF
TRBV29-1	TRBJ2-7	CSVEVRLSEQYF
TRBV28	TRBJ2-7	CATVGTSGAYEQYF
TRBV20-1	TRBJ2-1	CSAWREGRDNEQFF
TRBV30	TRBJ2-1	CALGRTSGSEQFF
TRBV7-9	TRBJ2-3	CASSSSGDRDTQYF
TRBV28	TRBJ1-1	CASSFGRGGTEAFF